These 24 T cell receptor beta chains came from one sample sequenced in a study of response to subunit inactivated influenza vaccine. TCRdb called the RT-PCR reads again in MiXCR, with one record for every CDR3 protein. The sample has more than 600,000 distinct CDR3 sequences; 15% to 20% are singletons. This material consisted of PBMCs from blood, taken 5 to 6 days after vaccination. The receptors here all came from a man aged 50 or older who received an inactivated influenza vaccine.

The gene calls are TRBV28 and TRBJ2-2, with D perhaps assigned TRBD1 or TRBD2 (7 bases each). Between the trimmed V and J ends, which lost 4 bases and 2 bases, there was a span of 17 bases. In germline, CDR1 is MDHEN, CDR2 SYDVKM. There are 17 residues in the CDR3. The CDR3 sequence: CASSSPRQGLNTGELFF. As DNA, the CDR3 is TGTGCCAGCAGTTCCCCCCGACAGGGACTAAACACCGGGGAGCTGTTTTTT.

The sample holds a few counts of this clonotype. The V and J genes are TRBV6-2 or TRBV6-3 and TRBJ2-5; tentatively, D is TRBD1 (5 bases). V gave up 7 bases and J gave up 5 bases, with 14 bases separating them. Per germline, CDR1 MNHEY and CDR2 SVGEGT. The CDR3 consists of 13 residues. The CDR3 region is CASKGHLGETQYF. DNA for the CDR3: TGTGCCAGCAAGGGGCATCTGGGGGAGACCCAGTACTTC.

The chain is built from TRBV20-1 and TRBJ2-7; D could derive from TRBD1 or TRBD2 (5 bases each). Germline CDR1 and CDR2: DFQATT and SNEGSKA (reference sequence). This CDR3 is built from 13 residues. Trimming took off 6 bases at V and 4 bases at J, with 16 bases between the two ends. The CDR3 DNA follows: TGCAGTGCCGGCCTTGAGGGGCCGTACGAGCAGTACTTC. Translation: CSAGLEGPYEQYF.

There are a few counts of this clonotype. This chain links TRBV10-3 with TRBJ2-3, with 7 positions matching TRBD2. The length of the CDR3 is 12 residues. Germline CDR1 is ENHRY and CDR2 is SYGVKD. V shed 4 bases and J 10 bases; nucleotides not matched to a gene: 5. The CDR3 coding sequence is TGTGCCATCAGTGTGTCGGGGGGAGCGCAGTATTTT. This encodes CAISVSGGAQYF.

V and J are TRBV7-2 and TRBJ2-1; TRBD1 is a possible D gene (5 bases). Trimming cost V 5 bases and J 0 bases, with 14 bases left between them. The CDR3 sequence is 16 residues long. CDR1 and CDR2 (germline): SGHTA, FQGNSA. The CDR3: CASSRDWGSSYNEQFF. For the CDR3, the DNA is TGTGCCAGCAGCCGCGACTGGGGCAGCTCCTACAATGAGCAGTTCTTC.

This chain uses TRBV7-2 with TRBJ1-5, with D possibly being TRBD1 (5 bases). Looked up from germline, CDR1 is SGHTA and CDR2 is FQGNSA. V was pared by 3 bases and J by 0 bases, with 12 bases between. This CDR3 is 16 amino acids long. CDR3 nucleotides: TGTGCCAGCAGCTTGGGGGTAACGATTAGCAATCAGCCCCAGCATTTT. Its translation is CASSLGVTISNQPQHF.

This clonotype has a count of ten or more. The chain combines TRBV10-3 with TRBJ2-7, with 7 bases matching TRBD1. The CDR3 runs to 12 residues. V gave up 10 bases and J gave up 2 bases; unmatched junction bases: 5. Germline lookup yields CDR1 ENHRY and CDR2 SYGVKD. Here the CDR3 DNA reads TGTGCCACCGGGACAGCACCCTACGAGCAGTACTTC. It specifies CATGTAPYEQYF.

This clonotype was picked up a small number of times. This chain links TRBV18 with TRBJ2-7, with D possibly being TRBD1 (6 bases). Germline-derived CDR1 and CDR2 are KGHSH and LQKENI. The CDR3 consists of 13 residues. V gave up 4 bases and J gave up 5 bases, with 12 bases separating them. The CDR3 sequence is CASSHRDTHEQYF. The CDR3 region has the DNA TGTGCCAGCTCACACAGGGATACCCACGAGCAGTACTTC.

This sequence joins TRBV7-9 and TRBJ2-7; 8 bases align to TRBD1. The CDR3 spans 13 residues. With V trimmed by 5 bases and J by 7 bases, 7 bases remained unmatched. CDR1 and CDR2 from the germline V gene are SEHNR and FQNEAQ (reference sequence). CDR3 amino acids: CASSVTGGGEQYF. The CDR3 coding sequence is TGTGCCAGCAGCGTTACAGGGGGTGGTGAGCAGTACTTC.

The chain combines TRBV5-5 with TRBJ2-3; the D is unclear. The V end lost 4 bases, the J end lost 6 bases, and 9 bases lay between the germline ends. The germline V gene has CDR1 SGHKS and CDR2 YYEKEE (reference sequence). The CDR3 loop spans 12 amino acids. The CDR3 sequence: CASSPERDTQYF. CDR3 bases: TGTGCCAGCAGCCCCGAGCGCGATACGCAGTATTTT.

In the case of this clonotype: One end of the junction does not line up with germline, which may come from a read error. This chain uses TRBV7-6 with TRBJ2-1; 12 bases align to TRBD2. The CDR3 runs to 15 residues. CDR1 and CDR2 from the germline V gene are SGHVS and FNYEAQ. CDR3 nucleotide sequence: TGTGCCAGCAGCTTCCTAGCGGGGGGGACGAATGAGCCGTTCTTC. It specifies CASSFLAGGTNEPFF.

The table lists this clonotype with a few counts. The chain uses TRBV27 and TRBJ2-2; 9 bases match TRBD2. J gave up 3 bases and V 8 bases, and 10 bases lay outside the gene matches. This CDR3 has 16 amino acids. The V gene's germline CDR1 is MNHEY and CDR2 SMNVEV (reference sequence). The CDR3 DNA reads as TGTGCCAGCGGAACCCTAGCGGGACTCCACACCGGGGAGCTGTTTTTT. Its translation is CASGTLAGLHTGELFF.

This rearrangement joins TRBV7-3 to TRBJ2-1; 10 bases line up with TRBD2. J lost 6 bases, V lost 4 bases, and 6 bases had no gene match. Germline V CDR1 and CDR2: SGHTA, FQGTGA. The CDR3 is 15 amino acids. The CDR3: CASSSTSGVINEQFF. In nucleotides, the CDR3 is TGTGCCAGCAGCTCCACTAGCGGGGTAATCAATGAGCAGTTCTTC.

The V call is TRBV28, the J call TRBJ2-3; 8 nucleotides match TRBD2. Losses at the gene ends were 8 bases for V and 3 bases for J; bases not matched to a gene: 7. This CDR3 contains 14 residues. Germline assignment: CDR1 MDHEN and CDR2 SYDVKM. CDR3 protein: CASHAGLVTDTQYF. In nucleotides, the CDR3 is TGTGCCAGCCATGCGGGACTAGTAACAGATACGCAGTATTTT.

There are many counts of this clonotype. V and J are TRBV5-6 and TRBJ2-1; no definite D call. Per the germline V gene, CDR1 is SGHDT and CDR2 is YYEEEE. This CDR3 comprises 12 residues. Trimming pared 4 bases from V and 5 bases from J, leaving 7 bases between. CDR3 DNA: TGTGCCAGCAGCCTGGACGACAATGAGCAGTTCTTC. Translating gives CASSLDDNEQFF.

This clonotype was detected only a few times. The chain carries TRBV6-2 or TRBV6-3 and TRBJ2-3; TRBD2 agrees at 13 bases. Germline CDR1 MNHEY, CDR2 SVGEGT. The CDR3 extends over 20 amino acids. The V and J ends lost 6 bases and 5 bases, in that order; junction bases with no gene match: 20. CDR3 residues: CASSQYGLAGVSDAGDTQYF. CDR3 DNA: TGTGCCAGCAGCCAATATGGACTAGCGGGAGTGTCGGACGCTGGAGATACGCAGTATTTT.

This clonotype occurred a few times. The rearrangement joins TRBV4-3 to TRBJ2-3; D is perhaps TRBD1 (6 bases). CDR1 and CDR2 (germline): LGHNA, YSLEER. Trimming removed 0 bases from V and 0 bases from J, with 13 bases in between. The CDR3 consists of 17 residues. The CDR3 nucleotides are TGCGCCAGCAGCCAAGATTTTGTGGGGGCTAGCACAGATACGCAGTATTTT. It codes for CASSQDFVGASTDTQYF.

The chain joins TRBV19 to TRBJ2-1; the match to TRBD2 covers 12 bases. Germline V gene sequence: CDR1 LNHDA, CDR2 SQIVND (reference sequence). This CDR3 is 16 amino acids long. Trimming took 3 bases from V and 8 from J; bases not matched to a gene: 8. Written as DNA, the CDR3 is TGTGCCAGTAGTATCTCATCTAGCGGGAGGGTAGATGAGCAGTTCTTC. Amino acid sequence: CASSISSSGRVDEQFF.

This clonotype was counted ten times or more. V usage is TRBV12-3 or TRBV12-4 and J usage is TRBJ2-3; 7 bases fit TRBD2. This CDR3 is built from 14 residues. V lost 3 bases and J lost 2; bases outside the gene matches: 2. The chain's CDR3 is CASSLAGATDTQYF. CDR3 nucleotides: TGTGCCAGCAGTTTGGCGGGAGCCACAGATACGCAGTATTTT.

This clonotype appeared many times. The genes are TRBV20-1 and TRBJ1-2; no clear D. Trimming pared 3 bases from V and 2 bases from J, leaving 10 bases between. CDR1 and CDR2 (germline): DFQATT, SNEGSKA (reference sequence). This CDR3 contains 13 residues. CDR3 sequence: CSARETENYGYTF. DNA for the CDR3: TGCAGTGCTAGGGAGACCGAAAACTATGGCTACACCTTC.

This CDR3 is CASRGTGRTGETQYF. DNA for the CDR3: TGTGCCAGCAGAGGAACAGGTCGTACCGGGGAGACCCAGTACTTC. The V and J genes are TRBV6-1 and TRBJ2-5, with D possibly matching TRBD1 (5 bases). The CDR3 is 15 residues long. Germline lookup yields CDR1 MNHNS and CDR2 SASEGT. The germline V and J ends were trimmed by 6 bases and 5 bases, with 19 bases remaining between them.

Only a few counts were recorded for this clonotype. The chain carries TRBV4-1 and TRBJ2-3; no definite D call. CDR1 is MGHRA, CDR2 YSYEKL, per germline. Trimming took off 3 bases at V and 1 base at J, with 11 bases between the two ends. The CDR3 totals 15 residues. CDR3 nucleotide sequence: TGCGCCAGCAGCCAGTCTTCCTTTGGCACAGATACGCAGTATTTT. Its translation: CASSQSSFGTDTQYF.

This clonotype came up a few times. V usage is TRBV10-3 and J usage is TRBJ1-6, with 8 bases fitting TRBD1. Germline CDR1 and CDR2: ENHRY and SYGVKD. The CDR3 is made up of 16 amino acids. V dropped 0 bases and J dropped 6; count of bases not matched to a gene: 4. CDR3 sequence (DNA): TGTGCCATCAGTGAGTCTACAGGGGGATTTAATTCACCCCTCCACTTT. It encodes CAISESTGGFNSPLHF.

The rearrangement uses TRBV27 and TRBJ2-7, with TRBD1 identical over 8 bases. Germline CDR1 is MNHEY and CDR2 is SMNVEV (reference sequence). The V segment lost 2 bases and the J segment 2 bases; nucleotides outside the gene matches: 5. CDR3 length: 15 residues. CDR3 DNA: TGTGCCAGCAGTTTACAGGGGGCGCGGACCTACGAGCAGTACTTC. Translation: CASSLQGARTYEQYF.